The next 27 T cell receptor beta chains were all read from a single sample in a study of T-cell memory formation after mild COVID-19. TCRdb processed the 5' RACE reads anew with MiXCR; each CDR3 protein has one entry. Among 550,000 to 600,000 distinct CDR3 sequences listed, 20% to 25% were seen once. Sample: PBMCs or a T cell subset sorted from them (not recorded which). These receptors originate from an adult woman who had mild COVID-19 (a few samples of this study predate the infection). Cell type and time point are not known.

The chain carries TRBV30 and TRBJ2-1; perhaps D is TRBD1 or TRBD2 (5 bases each). The germline V gene has CDR1 GTSNPN and CDR2 SVGIG (reference sequence). The CDR3 sequence is 10 residues long. Trimming removed 7 bases at V and 12 bases at J, with 13 bases between. The DNA of the CDR3 is TGTGCCTCCGATGAGGGGCGGCAGTTCTTC. Its translation is CASDEGRQFF.

The chain couples TRBV4-1 to TRBJ2-1; no definite D call. The length of the CDR3 is 14 residues. Per germline, CDR1 MGHRA and CDR2 YSYEKL. The V gene lost 0 bases and the J gene lost 8 bases, with 11 bases spanning the gap. The CDR3 protein is CASSQDEGLDEQFF. The CDR3 nucleotides read TGCGCCAGCAGCCAAGATGAAGGGTTGGATGAGCAGTTCTTC.

This CDR3 reads CASSQAGEYYEQYF. The CDR3 region has the DNA TGTGCCAGCAGCCAGGCGGGGGAATACTACGAGCAGTACTTC. The genes are TRBV6-6 and TRBJ2-7; 7 nucleotides match TRBD2. CDR3 size: 14 residues. The germline V gene has CDR1 MNHNY and CDR2 SVGAGI (reference sequence). V gave up 6 bases and J gave up 3 bases; unmatched junction bases: 8.

This clonotype was detected a few times. The chain couples TRBV7-6 to TRBJ1-1, with D possibly TRBD1 on 6 matching bases. CDR1 is SGHVS and CDR2 is FNYEAQ in the germline V gene. The CDR3 is 15 amino acids. V lost 0 bases and J 1 base, leaving 9 bases between the germline ends. The CDR3 loop reads CASSLATQGNTEAFF. In DNA form, the CDR3 reads TGTGCCAGCAGCTTAGCTACACAGGGGAACACTGAAGCTTTCTTT.

This clonotype has more than one count but fewer than ten. This chain uses TRBV30 with TRBJ2-1; D uncertain. The ends were cut back, 0 bases at V and 2 bases at J, with 8 bases in the middle. CDR3 length: 14 amino acids. From germline, CDR1 is GTSNPN and CDR2 SVGIG (reference sequence). The CDR3 nucleotides are TGTGCCTGGAGTGTAAGGTCCCCCTACAATGAGCAGTTCTTC. It translates to CAWSVRSPYNEQFF.

This clonotype was seen a few times. The chain combines TRBV18 with TRBJ1-1; D not resolved. Trimming took 8 bases from V and 1 from J, leaving 11 bases between them. This CDR3 comprises 13 residues. The germline V gene encodes CDR1 KGHSH and CDR2 LQKENI. This CDR3 reads CASSPPSNTEAFF. The CDR3 nucleotides are TGTGCCAGCAGCCCTCCATCGAACACTGAAGCTTTCTTT.

The V gene is TRBV12-3 or TRBV12-4, the J gene TRBJ1-5; D is perhaps TRBD1 (6 bases). The CDR3 runs to 14 residues. Trimming took off 3 bases at V and 5 bases at J, with 11 bases between the two ends. CDR3 nucleotide sequence: TGTGCCAGCAGTTTTGGGGGGGCCGATCAGCCCCAGCATTTT. Encoded protein: CASSFGGADQPQHF.

This chain uses TRBV7-3 with TRBJ2-1; 13 nucleotides agree with TRBD2. Looked up from germline, CDR1 is SGHTA and CDR2 is FQGTGA. With 5 bases clipped from V and 3 bases from J, the junction kept 10 bases outside the gene matches. The CDR3 spans 18 residues. This CDR3 is CASSLYGTSGDLYNEQFF. In DNA form, the CDR3 reads TGTGCCAGCAGCCTCTACGGGACTAGCGGGGACCTCTACAATGAGCAGTTCTTC.

The sample holds a few counts of this clonotype. The chain has TRBV7-9 and TRBJ2-7; 7 bases match TRBD1. Unmatched junction bases numbered 10, after V lost 2 bases and J lost 6 bases. Germline V gene sequence: CDR1 SEHNR, CDR2 FQNEAQ (reference sequence). CDR3 length: 15 residues. CDR3 amino acids: CASSLLLNRGSEQYF. The CDR3 nucleotides read TGTGCCAGCAGCTTACTCTTGAACAGGGGTTCCGAGCAGTACTTC.

V gene TRBV6-6 combines with J gene TRBJ1-5; D might be TRBD1 (5 bases). Germline V CDR1 and CDR2: MNHNY, SVGAGI (reference sequence). V dropped 8 bases and J dropped 0 bases, with 14 bases sitting between them. This CDR3 region has 15 residues. The CDR3 reads CASGQGDYSNQPQHF. The CDR3 DNA is TGTGCCAGCGGTCAGGGAGATTATAGCAATCAGCCCCAGCATTTT.

The V call is TRBV2, the J call TRBJ2-7; TRBD1 agrees at 9 bases. The CDR3 has 14 amino acids. The ends lost 7 bases at V and 0 bases at J; junction bases unmatched: 4. The germline CDR1 and CDR2 sequences are SNHLY and FYNNEI. CDR3: CASKGQGTSYEQYF. In DNA form, the CDR3 reads TGTGCCAGCAAGGGACAGGGAACCTCCTACGAGCAGTACTTC.

This rearrangement joins TRBV4-1 to TRBJ2-7; D is ambiguous. The V gene lost 0 bases and the J gene lost 3 bases, with 9 bases spanning the gap. The CDR3 runs to 14 residues. The germline V gene encodes CDR1 MGHRA and CDR2 YSYEKL. CDR3 residues: CASSQDGFVYEQYF. The CDR3 nucleotides are TGCGCCAGCAGCCAAGACGGGTTCGTCTACGAGCAGTACTTC.

V and J are TRBV5-8 and TRBJ1-5, with 8 bases aligning to TRBD1. CDR1 and CDR2 from the germline V gene are SGHTS and YDEGEE. V lost 8 bases to trimming and J lost 4 bases; unmatched junction nucleotides: 17. There are 17 residues in the CDR3. The CDR3 DNA reads TGTGCCAGTATGAGCCCCTCTCAGGGGGCAGGGAATCAGCCCCAGCATTTT. It translates to CASMSPSQGAGNQPQHF.

The chain employs TRBV27 and TRBJ2-5, with TRBD1 identical over 10 bases. CDR3 length: 16 amino acids. V lost 8 bases to trimming and J lost 5 bases; unmatched junction nucleotides: 14. Looked up from germline, CDR1 is MNHEY and CDR2 is SMNVEV (reference sequence). The CDR3: CASAGQGPFWGETQYF. As DNA, the CDR3 is TGTGCCAGCGCGGGACAGGGGCCTTTCTGGGGGGAGACCCAGTACTTC.

The chain couples TRBV5-1 to TRBJ1-2; no clear D gene. The CDR3 is made up of 16 amino acids. V dropped 4 bases and J dropped 0 bases, with 16 bases sitting between them. Germline V gene sequence: CDR1 SGHRS, CDR2 YFSETQ. The CDR3 DNA sequence: TGCGCCAGCAGCCCGCTTCTCGGAACTACTAACTATGGCTACACCTTC. It yields the protein CASSPLLGTTNYGYTF.

This clonotype has just a few counts. The V gene is TRBV7-9, the J gene TRBJ2-7, with TRBD2 matching 10 bases. The CDR3 consists of 14 residues. Trimming cost V 10 bases and J 0 bases; bases outside gene matches: 6. CDR1 and CDR2 (germline): SEHNR, FQNEAQ (reference sequence). DNA for the CDR3: TGTGCCACCCTGGGACTAGCGAGCTCCTACGAGCAGTACTTC. It is translated as CATLGLASSYEQYF.

This clonotype came up a few times. The DNA of the CDR3 is TGTGCCAGCAGCTTAGGGGACAGATTGTCCGCGAACACCGGGGAGCTGTTTTTT. It translates to CASSLGDRLSANTGELFF. The V call is TRBV11-3, the J call TRBJ2-2, with 7 bases aligning to TRBD1. V shed 1 base and J 0 bases; nucleotides not matched to a gene: 8. The CDR3 has 18 amino acids. Germline V gene data show CDR1 as SGHNT and CDR2 as YENEEA.

This clonotype was counted between two and nine times. The rearrangement links TRBV6-5 to TRBJ1-1, with D perhaps matching TRBD1 (5 bases). V was pared by 0 bases and J by 8 bases, with 10 bases between. The CDR3 totals 13 residues. CDR1 and CDR2 (germline): MNHEY, SVGAGI. For the CDR3, the DNA is TGTGCCAGCAGTTACTCGGGGCAGAACGAAGCTTTCTTT. Protein sequence: CASSYSGQNEAFF.

The chain uses TRBV9 and TRBJ2-7; D perhaps matches TRBD2 (6 bases). V was shortened by 4 bases and J by 5 bases, with 19 bases between the two germline ends. The CDR3 loop spans 15 amino acids. Germline CDR1 SGDLS, CDR2 YYNGEE. CDR3 bases: TGTGCCAGCAGCTTTTCTGGGCGGGACTCTCACGAGCAGTACTTC. Translation gives CASSFSGRDSHEQYF.

The table lists this clonotype with a few counts. The chain uses TRBV24-1 and TRBJ2-2, with unresolved D. Trimming took off 1 base at V and 1 base at J, with 12 bases between the two ends. From germline, CDR1 is KGHDR and CDR2 SFDVKD. The CDR3 is 17 amino acids. The CDR3 loop is CATSDFPGRMNTGELFF. Written as DNA, the CDR3 is TGTGCCACCAGTGATTTTCCTGGACGAATGAACACCGGGGAGCTGTTTTTT.

This rearrangement joins TRBV9 to TRBJ2-1; D perhaps matches TRBD2 (6 bases). Germline V lookup: CDR1 SGDLS, CDR2 YYNGEE. Trimming pared 3 bases from V and 4 bases from J, leaving 17 bases between. The CDR3 runs 16 residues. The CDR3: CASSGSGGRPYNEQFF. The CDR3 DNA reads as TGTGCCAGCAGCGGTAGCGGTGGCCGACCTTACAATGAGCAGTTCTTC.

The sample holds many counts of this clonotype. The CDR3 is CSAKRVPGANVLTF. Here the CDR3 DNA reads TGCAGTGCTAAGAGAGTTCCTGGGGCCAACGTCCTGACTTTC. The J gene is TRBJ2-6, the V gene TRBV20-1; no clear D. Germline-derived CDR1 and CDR2 are DFQATT and SNEGSKA (reference sequence). The V end was cut by 4 bases, the J end by 2 bases, with 9 bases between. The CDR3 is 14 residues long.

This clonotype was seen a handful of times. The J gene is TRBJ1-1, the V gene TRBV10-3, with TRBD1 matching over 9 bases. Germline CDR1 and CDR2: ENHRY and SYGVKD. The V and J ends lost 6 bases and 4 bases, in that order; junction bases with no gene match: 3. The CDR3 is 13 amino acids. CDR3 DNA sequence: TGTGCCATCAGGACAGGGGGGCTCACTGAAGCTTTCTTT. Translation gives CAIRTGGLTEAFF.

This clonotype was observed many times. This chain joins TRBV15 and TRBJ2-1, with 11 bases matching TRBD2. CDR1 is LNHNV, CDR2 YYDKDF, per germline (reference sequence). Trimming at V came to 6 bases and at J to 3 bases, leaving 10 bases not matched to a gene. This CDR3 comprises 17 residues. The CDR3 DNA reads as TGTGCCACCAGAGGGACTAGCGGAGAATACGACTACAATGAGCAGTTCTTC. It translates to CATRGTSGEYDYNEQFF.

There are a few counts of this clonotype. The V gene is TRBV27, the J gene TRBJ2-1, with a tentative D call TRBD2 (7 bases). The CDR3 runs 16 residues. Per germline, CDR1 MNHEY and CDR2 SMNVEV (reference sequence). Trimming took off 0 bases at V and 6 bases at J, with 15 bases between the two ends. The CDR3 region is CASSLSLGGPINEQFF. The DNA for the CDR3 is TGTGCCAGCAGTTTATCCCTCGGGGGGCCAATCAATGAGCAGTTCTTC.

There are a few counts of this clonotype. The V call is TRBV5-5, the J call TRBJ2-3, with TRBD2 matching over 11 bases. This CDR3 is built from 17 residues. V shed 4 bases and J 3 bases; nucleotides not matched to a gene: 10. Germline CDR1 reads SGHKS; CDR2 reads YYEKEE (reference sequence). As DNA, the CDR3 is TGTGCCAGCAGCAGACGTAGTAGCGGGGGGGCGACAGATACGCAGTATTTT. It specifies CASSRRSSGGATDTQYF.

This clonotype came up a few times. The chain recombines TRBV6-5 with TRBJ2-1, with 12 nucleotides matching TRBD2. CDR1 and CDR2 from the germline V gene are MNHEY and SVGAGI. J gave up 4 bases and V 6 bases, and 7 bases lay outside the gene matches. The CDR3 is 16 amino acids. The chain's CDR3 is CASSATSGGYYNEQFF. As DNA, the CDR3 is TGTGCCAGCAGCGCGACTAGCGGGGGATATTACAATGAGCAGTTCTTC.